This T cell receptor (beta chain) stems from a study of blood T cell repertoires in COVID-19. Study details: Samples came from the United States, Italy and Spain, spanning acute and convalescent COVID-19. In each case, the material was cDNA or gDNA derived from T cells, B-cell-depleted T cells, or PBMCs.

Trimming removed 6 bases at V and 3 bases at J, with 11 bases between. Germline V lookup: CDR1 MNHEY, CDR2 SVGAGI. The CDR3 runs to 13 residues. Sequenced by immunoSEQ multiplex PCR; TCRdb stores in-frame clones only, minus some. This table has approximately 90,000 clones, approximately 90% appearing once. The sample comprised peripheral blood. The receptor comes from a man aged 55 to 70 with acute or convalescent COVID-19. The chain recombines TRBV6-5 with TRBJ1-2, with a weak D call TRBD1 (5 bases). This chain's CDR3 is CASSPGSYYGYTF. The CDR3 coding sequence is TGTGCCAGCAGCCCAGGGTCTTACTATGGCTACACCTTC.